This passage covers 10 T cell receptor beta chains from one sample sequenced in a study of shared clonotypes between healthy human individuals. Only in-frame clones appear in the TCRdb table, and some are missing; sequencing was by immunoSEQ multiplex PCR. The top ten clones hold about a third of a sample with some 690,000 clones, roughly 88% of them seen once. Sample: memory CD8+ T cells from PBMCs. Described subset: CD45RO+ cells pooled with CCR7-negative TemRA cells. The receptors here all came from a man aged 18 to 29 in good health. Some clones in this sample may be carry-over from other donors' samples.

V and J are TRBV29-1 and TRBJ1-1; D might be TRBD1 (5 bases). Between the trimmed V and J ends, which lost 7 bases and 11 bases, there was a span of 17 bases. The germline CDR1 and CDR2 sequences are SQVTM and ANQGSEA. The CDR3 covers 11 residues. The CDR3 region has the DNA TGCAGCGCCCTATCGGGGGGGGTCGCTTTCTTT. This sequence encodes CSALSGGVAFF.

This clone was found once. The rearrangement uses TRBV6-5 and TRBJ2-5, with D possibly matching TRBD2 (6 bases). The V end lost 4 bases, the J end lost 4 bases, and 19 bases lay between the germline ends. Germline CDR1 MNHEY, CDR2 SVGAGI. The CDR3 extends over 16 amino acids. The DNA for the CDR3 is TGTGCCAGCAGTTCCGCGGGACGGAATTATGGAGAGACCCAGTACTTC. It specifies CASSSAGRNYGETQYF.

The chain has TRBV7-9 and TRBJ1-4; D possibly corresponds to TRBD1 (5 bases). Germline lookup yields CDR1 SEHNR and CDR2 FQNEAQ (reference sequence). This CDR3 has 17 amino acids. V lost 4 bases and J 5 bases, leaving 20 bases between the germline ends. CDR3 DNA sequence: TGTGCCAGCAGCTCCGGGGCGAGACATCGCGAAAATGAAAAACTGTTTTTT. It yields the protein CASSSGARHRENEKLFF.

The chain is built from TRBV19 and TRBJ1-2, with TRBD1 identical over 9 bases. V was clipped by 3 bases and J by 3 bases; unmatched bases: 17. Per germline, CDR1 LNHDA and CDR2 SQIVND (reference sequence). This CDR3 region has 19 residues. CDR3 sequence: CASSIPLGTGWRDYYGYTF. The CDR3 DNA is TGTGCCAGTAGTATCCCCCTTGGGACAGGGTGGCGTGATTACTATGGCTACACCTTC.

The chain carries TRBV7-9 and TRBJ1-1; D is ambiguous. The germline V gene encodes CDR1 SEHNR and CDR2 FQNEAQ (reference sequence). Trimming took off 2 bases at V and 1 base at J, with 14 bases between the two ends. This CDR3 region has 16 residues. The CDR3 region has the DNA TGTGCCAGCAGCTTACTCCGGACCCCCGAGAACACTGAAGCTTTCTTT. This sequence encodes CASSLLRTPENTEAFF.

The chain recombines TRBV10-3 with TRBJ2-1; no firm D call. Germline V gene sequence: CDR1 ENHRY, CDR2 SYGVKD. V was shortened by 7 bases and J by 6 bases, with 13 bases between the two germline ends. The CDR3 totals 13 residues. This chain's CDR3 is CAIKAILGNEQFF. In DNA, the CDR3 is TGTGCCATCAAAGCAATTTTAGGCAATGAGCAGTTCTTC.

This clone occurred once. This chain connects TRBV5-4 to TRBJ1-1; no firm D call. The CDR3 contains 13 residues. Trimming took off 5 bases at V and 0 bases at J, with 8 bases between the two ends. Germline lookup yields CDR1 SGHNT and CDR2 YYREEE (reference sequence). The CDR3 reads CASRRGVNTEAFF. The CDR3 nucleotides are TGTGCCAGCAGGCGCGGGGTGAACACTGAAGCTTTCTTT. Filled out from reference TRBV5-4 and TRBJ1-1, the complete variable domain reads ETGVTQSPTHLIKTRGQQVTLRCSSQSGHNTVSWYQQALGQGPQFIFQYYREEENGRGNFPPRFSGLQFPNYSSELNVNALELDDSALYLCASRRGVNTEAFFGQGTRLTVV.

Concerning this clone itself: Other DNA sequences from this sample encode an identical CDR3 as well. The V call is TRBV28, the J call TRBJ2-7; D may be TRBD1 (5 bases). This CDR3 is built from 12 residues. V lost 6 bases and J lost 4, with 10 bases in between. Germline V gene data show CDR1 as MDHEN and CDR2 as SYDVKM. CDR3 region: CASSPRVYEQYF. CDR3 in DNA: TGTGCCAGCAGCCCCAGGGTTTACGAGCAGTACTTC.

The count of this clone is one. The sample contains more than one DNA sequence encoding this CDR3. The J gene is TRBJ1-4, the V gene TRBV7-9; no definite D call. Trimming pared 0 bases from V and 8 bases from J, leaving 7 bases between. Germline values: CDR1 SEHNR, CDR2 FQNEAQ (reference sequence). This CDR3 is built from 13 residues. This CDR3 is CASSLALGEKLFF. CDR3 bases: TGTGCCAGCAGCTTAGCGCTAGGGGAAAAACTGTTTTTT.

CDR3 protein: CASSQEPGAVDGYTF. The CDR3 region has the DNA TGCGCCAGCAGCCAAGAGCCCGGGGCGGTTGATGGCTACACCTTC. The rearrangement links TRBV4-1 to TRBJ1-2; D is perhaps TRBD1 (5 bases). The V gene's germline CDR1 is MGHRA and CDR2 YSYEKL. The CDR3 has 15 residues. Trimming pared 0 bases from V and 6 bases from J, leaving 14 bases between.